This T cell receptor (beta chain) was sequenced during a study of T cells in Graves' hyperthyroidism and ophthalmopathy. Points from the study as a whole: Most clonotypes that expanded in the thyroid above 0.001 also showed up in blood. Stable hyperthyroidism and ophthalmopathy were separated using 13 V-J signatures. Ophthalmopathy prediction by the model preceded onset by a median about 6.5 months.

The CDR3 regions of TCR beta were amplified from RNA transcripts. Initially, a first-round RT-PCR of the TCR CDR3 employed the HTBI primer set. MiXCR, applied by TCRdb to the multiplex PCR reads, yields one record per CDR3 protein. Of hundreds of thousands of distinct CDR3 sequences in the sample, roughly 46% are singletons; the top ten hold about 7%. As concerns this clonotype: Its target is not known.

The CDR3 is 15 residues long. The germline gives CDR1 DFQATT, CDR2 SNEGSKA (reference sequence). Trimming cost V 0 bases and J 3 bases, with 15 bases left between them. The chain links TRBV20-1 to TRBJ2-7; no firm D call. The specimen sequenced was peripheral blood or thyroid tissue (not recorded which). The clonotype comes from an adult man with Graves' disease, either hyperthyroidism or ophthalmopathy (not recorded which). CDR3 coding DNA: TGCAGTGCTAGAGATGGCCCAGACGCGTTCTACGAGCAGTACTTC. Amino acids: CSARDGPDAFYEQYF.